This entry lists 20 T cell receptor beta chains sequenced from one sample in a study of blood T cell repertoires in COVID-19. Assay: immunoSEQ multiplex PCR; the TCRdb copy retains only in-frame clones and omits some. In the table there are 250,000 or so clones, around 87% of which are singletons. Sequencing was carried out using peripheral blood. The receptors derive from a woman aged 40 to 50 who had recovered from COVID-19.

The genes are TRBV12-5 and TRBJ2-7; D possibly corresponds to TRBD1 (5 bases). The CDR3 extends over 11 amino acids. The germline V gene has CDR1 LGHNT and CDR2 FRNRAP. V dropped 6 bases and J dropped 4 bases, with 7 bases sitting between them. CDR3 in amino acids: CASGPGYEQYF. The CDR3 nucleotides read TGTGCTAGTGGCCCAGGGTACGAGCAGTACTTC.

A single count supports this clone. This chain links TRBV9 with TRBJ2-5; D may be TRBD2 (7 bases). Deletions cut 3 bases from V and 2 bases from J, with 17 bases between. CDR1 and CDR2 from the germline V gene are SGDLS and YYNGEE. The CDR3 contains 16 residues. CDR3 in amino acids: CASSARRGGTQETQYF. CDR3 nucleotides: TGTGCCAGCAGCGCTCGAAGGGGGGGGACTCAAGAGACCCAGTACTTC.

This chain uses TRBV9 with TRBJ1-6; D is undetermined. The germline CDR1 and CDR2 sequences are SGDLS and YYNGEE. The CDR3 totals 14 residues. Trimming took 4 bases from V and 5 from J, leaving 10 bases between them. The CDR3 nucleotides read TGTGCCAGCAGCACTCGACGGGATAATTCACCCCTCCACTTT. This encodes CASSTRRDNSPLHF.

The chain is built from TRBV11-2 and TRBJ1-1, with no clear D. Germline lookup yields CDR1 SGHAT and CDR2 FQNNGV. The CDR3 runs 13 residues. The germline V and J ends were trimmed by 1 base and 4 bases, with 7 bases remaining between them. The CDR3 DNA sequence: TGTGCCAGCAGCTTAGTGGAGGGCACTGAAGCTTTCTTT. It is translated as CASSLVEGTEAFF.

V usage is TRBV5-1 and J usage is TRBJ2-1; 8 bases fit TRBD1. V shed 4 bases, J shed 6 bases, and the junction held 6 bases outside the gene matches. The length of the CDR3 is 14 residues. CDR1 and CDR2 (germline): SGHRS, YFSETQ. The CDR3 DNA follows: TGCGCCAGCAGCGCGGAACAGGGGGGCAATGAGCAGTTCTTC. Protein: CASSAEQGGNEQFF.

J is TRBJ1-5 and V is TRBV4-1; TRBD1 matches 9 bases. Germline V gene data show CDR1 as MGHRA and CDR2 as YSYEKL. CDR3 length equals 14 residues. The V segment lost 5 bases and the J segment 6 bases; nucleotides outside the gene matches: 5. The CDR3 sequence: CASSYGQGTQPQHF. CDR3 DNA: TGCGCCAGCAGCTACGGACAGGGGACTCAGCCCCAGCATTTT.

This chain uses TRBV13 with TRBJ1-3, with TRBD1 matching over 8 bases. V was pared by 0 bases and J by 2 bases, with 0 bases of the junction left unmatched. This CDR3 region has 15 residues. Germline assignment: CDR1 PRHDT and CDR2 FYEKMQ (reference sequence). The CDR3 loop is CASSLGTGAGNTIYF. The CDR3 nucleotides are TGTGCCAGCAGCTTAGGGACAGGGGCTGGAAACACCATATATTTT.

The gene calls are TRBV19 and TRBJ2-1; TRBD2 aligns across 11 bases. The CDR3 contains 16 residues. CDR1 and CDR2 (germline): LNHDA, SQIVND (reference sequence). J gave up 4 bases and V 6 bases, and 8 bases lay outside the gene matches. CDR3 nucleotide sequence: TGTGCCAGTAGCCCGCTAGCGGGGGGCCTGTACAATGAGCAGTTCTTC. As protein: CASSPLAGGLYNEQFF.

V usage is TRBV5-1 and J usage is TRBJ1-1; D uncertain. V lost 3 bases and J 0 bases, leaving 9 bases between the germline ends. The CDR3 extends over 14 amino acids. Germline assignment: CDR1 SGHRS and CDR2 YFSETQ. The CDR3 here is CASSYEGMNTEAFF. The CDR3 DNA is TGCGCCAGCAGCTACGAGGGTATGAACACTGAAGCTTTCTTT.

The rearrangement uses TRBV5-4 and TRBJ1-6, with 7 bases lining up with TRBD1. The CDR3 is made up of 16 amino acids. Germline lookup yields CDR1 SGHNT and CDR2 YYREEE (reference sequence). J was trimmed by 6 bases and V by 4 bases; bases with no gene match: 10. DNA of the CDR3: TGTGCCAGCAGCCCCCAAGGGGGCAGTACTAATTCACCCCTCCACTTT. This gives the protein CASSPQGGSTNSPLHF.

The J gene is TRBJ1-1, the V gene TRBV19; D might be TRBD1 (5 bases). The CDR3 has 14 amino acids. The V end lost 9 bases, the J end lost 1 base, and 15 bases lay between the germline ends. In germline, CDR1 is LNHDA, CDR2 SQIVND (reference sequence). The CDR3 reads CASSVRQRNTEAFF. The CDR3 DNA reads as TGTGCCAGCTCGGTCAGACAGAGGAACACTGAAGCTTTCTTT.

This clone has a single count. The chain combines TRBV10-1 with TRBJ1-1; 8 bases match TRBD1. CDR3 length: 14 residues. Germline V CDR1 and CDR2: WNHNN, SYGVQD (reference sequence). Losses at the gene ends were 3 bases for V and 5 bases for J; bases not matched to a gene: 5. The CDR3 sequence is CASSDSRGRTEAFF. The CDR3 region has the DNA TGCGCCAGCAGTGATTCCAGGGGGCGGACTGAAGCTTTCTTT.

The gene calls are TRBV9 and TRBJ1-3; D perhaps matches TRBD1 (6 bases). The CDR3 totals 15 residues. Germline lookup yields CDR1 SGDLS and CDR2 YYNGEE. Trimming took off 4 bases at V and 3 bases at J, with 14 bases between the two ends. CDR3 DNA: TGTGCCAGCAGCCCCAGGACAGTAAATGGAAACACCATATATTTT. Translated, it gives CASSPRTVNGNTIYF.

The chain joins TRBV15 to TRBJ2-5; D is perhaps TRBD2 (6 bases). The ends were cut back, 0 bases at V and 2 bases at J, with 13 bases in the middle. The CDR3 sequence is 16 residues long. Germline assignment: CDR1 LNHNV and CDR2 YYDKDF (reference sequence). CDR3: CATSRDLGSRQETQYF. CDR3 nucleotide sequence: TGTGCCACCAGCAGAGATCTCGGGAGCCGACAAGAGACCCAGTACTTC.

Concerning this clone itself: Other DNA sequences in the sample encode the same CDR3. The chain uses TRBV3-1 (or the pseudogene TRBV3-2) and TRBJ1-6; possibly TRBD1 for D (5 bases). Germline CDR1 LGHDT, CDR2 YNNKEL (reference sequence). This CDR3 has 14 amino acids. V dropped 2 bases and J dropped 6 bases, with 8 bases sitting between them. Here the CDR3 DNA reads TGTGCCAGCAGCCAACCGGGGGGTAATTCACCCCTCCACTTT. It is translated as CASSQPGGNSPLHF.

V gene TRBV12-3 or TRBV12-4 combines with J gene TRBJ2-5; weak D call: TRBD1 (6 bases). The CDR3 loop spans 13 amino acids. V was cut by 5 bases and J by 7 bases, with 14 bases left in between. CDR3 protein: CASSHGTRGTQYF. For the CDR3, the DNA is TGTGCCAGCAGTCACGGGACAAGAGGGACCCAGTACTTC.

The rearrangement uses TRBV6-5 and TRBJ2-7; perhaps TRBD1 as D (5 bases). The germline V gene encodes CDR1 MNHEY and CDR2 SVGAGI. The CDR3 consists of 14 residues. V lost 4 bases and J lost 0, with 10 bases in between. In nucleotides, the CDR3 is TGTGCCAGCAGTTCACCGACAGACTCCTACGAGCAGTACTTC. It yields the protein CASSSPTDSYEQYF.

This clone was recorded once. The CDR3 protein is CASSYVGPYQPQHF. DNA for the CDR3: TGTGCCAGCAGTTACGTCGGTCCTTATCAGCCCCAGCATTTT. The chain links TRBV6-2 or TRBV6-3 to TRBJ1-5; D gene ambiguous. V was cut by 2 bases and J by 5 bases, with 10 bases left in between. The CDR3 contains 14 residues. The germline V gene encodes CDR1 MNHEY and CDR2 SVGEGT.

This sequence joins TRBV19 and TRBJ1-5, with TRBD1 identical over 7 bases. This CDR3 region has 13 residues. V lost 9 bases to trimming and J lost 3 bases; unmatched junction nucleotides: 5. Germline V gene sequence: CDR1 LNHDA, CDR2 SQIVND (reference sequence). The CDR3 sequence: CASTGQINQPQHF. Here the CDR3 DNA reads TGTGCCAGCACGGGACAGATCAATCAGCCCCAGCATTTT.

The V gene is TRBV29-1, the J gene TRBJ1-2, with D unclear. Deletions cut 4 bases from V and 7 bases from J, with 16 bases between. CDR1 is SQVTM and CDR2 is ANQGSEA in the germline V gene. CDR3 length equals 13 residues. CDR3 DNA sequence: TGCAGCGTTGTCGCATCCCGGTGGAGTGGCTACACCTTC. The encoded protein is CSVVASRWSGYTF. The full variable domain, in which reference TRBV29-1 and TRBJ1-2 provide the parts outside the CDR3, is SAVISQKPSRDICQRGTSLTIQCQVDSQVTMMFWYRQQPGQSLTLIATANQGSEATYESGFVIDKFPISRPNLTFSTLTVSNMSPEDSSIYLCSVVASRWSGYTFGSGTRLTVV.